These 12 T cell receptor beta chains were all obtained from the same sample, sequenced in a study of glioma-infiltrating T cells after dendritic cell vaccination. Described time point: after dendritic cell vaccination, including at tumor progression/relapse. TCRdb's table, derived via immunoSEQ multiplex PCR, lists solely in-frame clones and lacks some. This sample has 98,000 or so clones, with 65% to 85% found just once. The input for sequencing was blood, taken after dendritic cell vaccination. Every receptor here comes from a human donor with glioblastoma.

The V gene is TRBV2, the J gene TRBJ2-5; maybe TRBD2 (6 bases). The germline V gene encodes CDR1 SNHLY and CDR2 FYNNEI. The CDR3 is 14 amino acids. V was clipped by 4 bases and J by 11 bases, with 20 bases between them. The CDR3, as DNA: TGTGCCAGCAGTGGGAGTTGGGGCCCCCGGGAGCAGTACTTC. This encodes CASSGSWGPREQYF.

The J gene is TRBJ1-2, the V gene TRBV5-1, with TRBD1 matching 8 bases. V was clipped by 3 bases and J by 4 bases; unmatched bases: 8. The V gene's germline CDR1 is SGHRS and CDR2 YFSETQ. This CDR3 spans 15 amino acids. CDR3 bases: TGCGCCAGCAGCTCGGGAAACACAGGGGGCTATGGCTACACCTTC. This translates into CASSSGNTGGYGYTF.

This chain connects TRBV9 to TRBJ1-6; D might be TRBD1 (6 bases). The CDR3 runs to 16 residues. V was cut by 4 bases and J by 7 bases, with 18 bases left in between. Germline V gives CDR1 SGDLS, CDR2 YYNGEE. The CDR3 nucleotides are TGTGCCAGCAGCATTTCTGGGACACCTCTAAATTCACCCCTCCACTTT. Translating it yields CASSISGTPLNSPLHF.

The CDR3 reads CTSTTPGLAGGPDTQYF. In nucleotides, the CDR3 is TGCACCAGCACCACGCCGGGACTAGCGGGGGGCCCAGATACGCAGTATTTT. The V call is TRBV1, the J call TRBJ2-3; the table's D call, TRBD2, has no DNA check behind it. TRBV1 is termed a pseudogene. CDR3 length equals 17 residues.

V and J are TRBV5-1 and TRBJ2-3; a weak D match, TRBD2 (6 bases). The length of the CDR3 is 13 residues. CDR1 and CDR2 from the germline V gene are SGHRS and YFSETQ. Trimming cost V 4 bases and J 2 bases, with 8 bases left between them. This CDR3 is CASSRDSTDTQYF. As DNA, the CDR3 is TGCGCCAGCAGCCGGGACTCCACAGATACGCAGTATTTT.

This chain connects TRBV29-1 to TRBJ1-5, with 9 bases that match TRBD1. J gave up 3 bases and V 4 bases, and 4 bases lay outside the gene matches. Germline assignment: CDR1 SQVTM and CDR2 ANQGSEA. CDR3 length equals 14 residues. CDR3 sequence: CSVVTGGNNQPQHF. As DNA, the CDR3 is TGCAGCGTTGTGACAGGGGGGAACAATCAGCCCCAGCATTTT.

The chain links TRBV5-1 to TRBJ2-1; 8 bases fit TRBD2. V shed 0 bases and J 4 bases; nucleotides not matched to a gene: 21. This CDR3 has 21 residues. Germline V gene sequence: CDR1 SGHRS, CDR2 YFSETQ. CDR3 residues: CASSLAGIDDPGTSSYNEQFF. The CDR3 DNA reads as TGCGCCAGCAGCTTGGCCGGTATAGATGATCCCGGGACTAGTTCTTACAATGAGCAGTTCTTC.

This clone showed up just once. The chain recombines TRBV7-8 with TRBJ1-1; weak D call: TRBD1 (6 bases). The CDR3 loop spans 13 amino acids. CDR1 is SGHVS, CDR2 FQNEAQ, per germline. V was cut by 8 bases and J by 3 bases, with 13 bases left in between. Written as DNA, the CDR3 is TGTGCCAGCGCGGGGGGCCTGTACACTGAAGCTTTCTTT. It is translated as CASAGGLYTEAFF.

The chain links TRBV4-1 to TRBJ1-4; D possibly corresponds to TRBD1 (6 bases). Germline V gene lookup returns CDR1 MGHRA and CDR2 YSYEKL. This CDR3 contains 15 residues. The V end was cut by 4 bases, the J end by 0 bases, with 9 bases between. The CDR3 DNA sequence: TGCGCCAGCAGCCTCTGGACAGCAACTAATGAAAAACTGTTTTTT. Its protein is CASSLWTATNEKLFF.

Points on this clone: Compared with germline, one end of the junction differs, possibly owing to a read error. The chain carries TRBV7-7 and TRBJ2-3, with 14 bases matching TRBD2. The germline V gene has CDR1 SSHAT and CDR2 FNYEAQ (reference sequence). This CDR3 contains 16 residues. This chain's CDR3 is CASSRGLAGVADTQYF. The CDR3 bases are TGTGCTAGCAGCAGGGGACTAGCGGGAGTCGCAGATACGCAGTATTTT. The full variable domain, in which reference TRBV7-7 and TRBJ2-3 provide the parts outside the CDR3, is GAGVSQSPRYKVTKRGQDVTLRCDPISSHATLYWYQQALGQGPEFLTYFNYEAQPDKSGLPSDRFSAERPEGSISTLTIQRTEQRDSAMYRCASSRGLAGVADTQYFGPGTRLTVL.

This chain connects TRBV9 to TRBJ2-6, with 8 positions matching TRBD1. Losses at the gene ends were 0 bases for V and 1 base for J; bases not matched to a gene: 6. The CDR3 consists of 18 residues. Per germline, CDR1 SGDLS and CDR2 YYNGEE. The CDR3 nucleotides read TGTGCCAGCAGCGTAGTCGGGACAGGTCCTTCTGGGGCCAACGTCCTGACTTTC. Its translation: CASSVVGTGPSGANVLTF.

The V gene is TRBV5-4, the J gene TRBJ1-2; perhaps TRBD1 as D (6 bases). The CDR3 runs 16 residues. The V end lost 1 base, the J end lost 4 bases, and 17 bases lay between the germline ends. Germline values: CDR1 SGHNT, CDR2 YYREEE (reference sequence). CDR3 nucleotides: TGTGCCAGCAGCTTGAAGGGGGAGGGGTCTGGCTATGGCTACACCTTC. It is translated as CASSLKGEGSGYGYTF.